The next 7 T cell receptor beta chains were all read from a single sample in a study of identical twins. TCRdb processed the 5' RACE reads anew with MiXCR; each CDR3 protein has one entry. Of 1.5 million to 2 million distinct CDR3 sequences listed, around 29% were seen once; the top ten hold 0.25% to 0.3%. The specimen was cord blood. The receptors come from a newborn girl in good health.

This sequence joins TRBV7-9 and TRBJ1-2, with D possibly TRBD1 on 6 matching bases. V was cut by 5 bases and J by 4 bases, with 11 bases left in between. The length of the CDR3 is 13 residues. Germline lookup yields CDR1 SEHNR and CDR2 FQNEAQ (reference sequence). The CDR3 reads CASSAPGAYGYTF. The CDR3 DNA follows: TGTGCCAGCAGCGCACCAGGGGCCTATGGCTACACCTTC.

This chain connects TRBV27 to TRBJ2-1, with D tentatively TRBD1 (5 bases). The V gene lost 3 bases and the J gene lost 1 base, with 10 bases spanning the gap. The CDR3 is made up of 15 amino acids. Germline V gives CDR1 MNHEY, CDR2 SMNVEV (reference sequence). The CDR3 region is CASSFWGASYNEQFF. In DNA, the CDR3 is TGTGCCAGCAGTTTTTGGGGCGCGTCCTACAATGAGCAGTTCTTC.

As for this clonotype: An end of the junction differs from the germline gene, which may be a read error. The rearrangement links TRBV3-1 to TRBJ2-3, with D unclear. The CDR3 length is 14 residues. Germline CDR1 and CDR2: LGHDT and YNNKEL (reference sequence). The CDR3 spells CASSRGPSTDAQYF. CDR3 DNA sequence: TGTGCCAGCAGCCGCGGACCCAGCACAGATGCGCAGTATTTT.

The V and J genes are TRBV19 and TRBJ2-3; D is possibly TRBD2 (5 bases). V lost 3 bases and J lost 1, with 8 bases in between. The V gene's germline CDR1 is LNHDA and CDR2 SQIVND (reference sequence). There are 14 residues in the CDR3. CDR3 in amino acids: CASSMGAGTDTQYF. CDR3 coding DNA: TGTGCCAGTAGTATGGGAGCGGGCACAGATACGCAGTATTTT.

CDR3 sequence: CSARDRVRSSGGRNNEQYF. The DNA for the CDR3 is TGCAGTGCTAGAGATCGGGTACGATCTAGCGGGGGGAGAAACAATGAGCAGTACTTC. V is TRBV20-1 and J is TRBJ2-5, with TRBD2 matching 11 bases. CDR3 length: 19 amino acids. Germline V gene data show CDR1 as DFQATT and CDR2 as SNEGSKA (reference sequence). V shed 0 bases and J 11 bases; nucleotides not matched to a gene: 23.

There are a few counts of this clonotype. This chain joins TRBV9 and TRBJ1-1; no clear D gene. The germline V gene encodes CDR1 SGDLS and CDR2 YYNGEE. V was trimmed by 0 bases and J by 0 bases, leaving 9 bases between them. The CDR3 has 15 amino acids. CDR3 DNA sequence: TGTGCCAGCAGCGTAGCTACCCGACTGAACACTGAAGCTTTCTTT. It translates to CASSVATRLNTEAFF. Supplemented by reference TRBV9 and TRBJ1-1, the full variable domain reads DSGVTQTPKHLITATGQRVTLRCSPRSGDLSVYWYQQSLDQGLQFLIQYYNGEERAKGNILERFSAQQFPDLHSELNLSSLELGDSALYFCASSVATRLNTEAFFGQGTRLTVV.

Comment on this clonotype: The junction departs from the called germline gene at one end, perhaps through a read error. The chain uses TRBV5-8 and TRBJ2-5; 8 bases are shared with TRBD1. TRBJ2-7 matches the DNA end more closely, so the J call is doubtful. The CDR3 spans 15 residues. The germline gives CDR1 SGHTS, CDR2 YDEGEE. CDR3 coding DNA: TGTGCCGGCAGCTTGTCGGGGACAGGTGTGGACGAGCAGTACTTC. It is translated as CAGSLSGTGVDEQYF.